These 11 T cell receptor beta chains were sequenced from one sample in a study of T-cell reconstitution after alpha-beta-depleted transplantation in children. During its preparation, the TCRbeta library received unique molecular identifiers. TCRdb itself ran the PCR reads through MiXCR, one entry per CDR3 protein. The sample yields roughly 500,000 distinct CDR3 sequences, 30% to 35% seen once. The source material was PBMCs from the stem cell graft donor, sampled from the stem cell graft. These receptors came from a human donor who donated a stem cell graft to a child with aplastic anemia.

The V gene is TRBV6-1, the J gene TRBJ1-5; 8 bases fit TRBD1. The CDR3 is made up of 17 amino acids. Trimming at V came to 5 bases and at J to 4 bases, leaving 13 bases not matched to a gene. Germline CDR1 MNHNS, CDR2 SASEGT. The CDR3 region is CASSKNPGQGFNQPQHF. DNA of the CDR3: TGTGCCAGCAGTAAAAATCCAGGACAGGGCTTTAATCAGCCCCAGCATTTT.

Here the CDR3 DNA reads TGTGCCAGCAGTTTATGGACGGCCGAAGAGACCCAGTACTTC. As protein: CASSLWTAEETQYF. This sequence joins TRBV12-3 or TRBV12-4 and TRBJ2-5; D call uncertain. CDR3 size: 14 residues. Trimming removed 2 bases from V and 3 bases from J, with 10 bases in between.

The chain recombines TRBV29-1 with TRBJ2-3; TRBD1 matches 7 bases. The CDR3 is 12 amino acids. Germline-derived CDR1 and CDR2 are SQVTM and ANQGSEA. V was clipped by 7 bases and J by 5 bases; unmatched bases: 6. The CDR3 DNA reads TGCAGCGCGAGGACAGGCAGAGATACGCAGTATTTT. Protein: CSARTGRDTQYF.

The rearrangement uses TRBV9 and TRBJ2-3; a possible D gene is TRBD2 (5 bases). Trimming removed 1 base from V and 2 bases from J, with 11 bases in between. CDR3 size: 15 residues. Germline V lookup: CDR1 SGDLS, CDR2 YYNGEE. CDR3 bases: TGTGCCAGCAGCGTACAGTCCGGGGACACAGATACGCAGTATTTT. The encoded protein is CASSVQSGDTDTQYF.

The DNA for the CDR3 is TGTGCCTGGAGTCGGAGTGGAGGGGATTGGAGCAATCAGCCCCAGCATTTT. Translation gives CAWSRSGGDWSNQPQHF. The chain links TRBV30 to TRBJ1-5, with a weak D call TRBD1 (5 bases). V lost 2 bases, J lost 1 base, and 18 bases lay in between. This CDR3 has 17 residues. CDR1 is GTSNPN and CDR2 is SVGIG in the germline V gene (reference sequence).

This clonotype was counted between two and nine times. The CDR3 DNA follows: TGTGCCAGTAGCCCTTTTAGGAACACTGAAGCTTTCTTT. It codes for CASSPFRNTEAFF. V usage is TRBV19 and J usage is TRBJ1-1; D ambiguous. The V end lost 6 bases, the J end lost 1 base, and 9 bases lay between the germline ends. Germline loops: CDR1 LNHDA, CDR2 SQIVND (reference sequence). CDR3 size: 13 residues.

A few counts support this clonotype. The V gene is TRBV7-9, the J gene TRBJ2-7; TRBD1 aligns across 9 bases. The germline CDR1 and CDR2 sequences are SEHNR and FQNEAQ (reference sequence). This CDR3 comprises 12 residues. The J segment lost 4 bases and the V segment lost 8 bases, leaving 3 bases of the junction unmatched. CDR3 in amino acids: CASGTGIYEQYF. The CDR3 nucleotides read TGTGCCAGCGGGACAGGGATTTACGAGCAGTACTTC.

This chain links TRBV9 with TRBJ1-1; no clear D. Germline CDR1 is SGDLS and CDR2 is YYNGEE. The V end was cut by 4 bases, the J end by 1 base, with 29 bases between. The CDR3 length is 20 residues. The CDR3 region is CASSSLLEEATDGWNTEAFF. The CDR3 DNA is TGTGCCAGCAGCTCGCTCCTGGAGGAGGCTACGGACGGTTGGAACACTGAAGCTTTCTTT. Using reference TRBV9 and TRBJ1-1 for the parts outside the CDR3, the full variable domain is DSGVTQTPKHLITATGQRVTLRCSPRSGDLSVYWYQQSLDQGLQFLIQYYNGEERAKGNILERFSAQQFPDLHSELNLSSLELGDSALYFCASSSLLEEATDGWNTEAFFGQGTRLTVV.

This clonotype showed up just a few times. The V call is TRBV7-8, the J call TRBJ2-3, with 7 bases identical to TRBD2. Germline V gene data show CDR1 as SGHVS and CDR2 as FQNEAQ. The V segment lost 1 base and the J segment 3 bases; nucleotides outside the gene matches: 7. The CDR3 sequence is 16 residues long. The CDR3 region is CASSLGKAGLTDTQYF. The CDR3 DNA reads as TGTGCCAGCAGCTTAGGCAAAGCGGGATTGACAGATACGCAGTATTTT.

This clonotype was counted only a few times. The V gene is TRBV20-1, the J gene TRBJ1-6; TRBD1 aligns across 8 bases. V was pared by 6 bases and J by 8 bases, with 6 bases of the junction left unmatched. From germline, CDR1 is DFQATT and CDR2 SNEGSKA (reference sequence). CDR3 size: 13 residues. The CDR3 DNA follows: TGCAGTGCCTCCGGGACAGGAGATTCACCCCTCCACTTT. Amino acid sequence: CSASGTGDSPLHF.

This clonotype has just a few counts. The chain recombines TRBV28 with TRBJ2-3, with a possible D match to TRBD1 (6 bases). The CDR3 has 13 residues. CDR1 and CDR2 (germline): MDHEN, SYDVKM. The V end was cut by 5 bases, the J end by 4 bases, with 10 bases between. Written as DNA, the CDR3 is TGTGCCAGCAGTCCCAGGGGAGCAGATACGCAGTATTTT. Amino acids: CASSPRGADTQYF.